One sample yielded the 22 T cell receptor beta chains listed below, sequenced in a study of T cells in Graves' hyperthyroidism and ophthalmopathy. Amplification targeted TCR beta CDR3 regions from RNA transcripts. First-round RT-PCR of the TCR CDR3 relied on the HTBI primer set. TCRdb passed the multiplex PCR reads through MiXCR, listing each CDR3 protein once. This sample has approximately 510,000 distinct CDR3 sequences, with approximately 48% found just once. Sequenced input: peripheral blood or thyroid tissue (not recorded which). The receptors shown here come from an adult woman with Graves' disease, either hyperthyroidism or ophthalmopathy (not recorded which).

The chain couples TRBV11-2 to TRBJ1-3; D is unresolved. V lost 8 bases and J 0 bases, leaving 23 bases between the germline ends. CDR1 is SGHAT and CDR2 is FQNNGV in the germline V gene. This CDR3 has 18 residues. The CDR3 sequence is CASSLGLISKSSGNTIYF. The CDR3 nucleotides read TGTGCCAGCTCACTCGGACTGATTTCGAAGAGCTCTGGAAACACCATATATTTT.

This clonotype was seen repeatedly, ten times or more. This sequence joins TRBV7-2 and TRBJ1-5, with a weak D call TRBD1 (6 bases). Deletions cut 5 bases from V and 7 bases from J, with 18 bases between. The germline V gene has CDR1 SGHTA and CDR2 FQGNSA. CDR3 size: 15 residues. The CDR3 here is CASSPHAGGSQPQHF. CDR3 in DNA: TGTGCCAGCAGCCCCCATGCGGGGGGCTCGCAGCCCCAGCATTTT.

This chain connects TRBV2 to TRBJ1-1; tentatively, D is TRBD1 (5 bases). The length of the CDR3 is 13 residues. From germline, CDR1 is SNHLY and CDR2 FYNNEI. Trimming removed 6 bases from V and 5 bases from J, with 13 bases in between. Written as DNA, the CDR3 is TGTGCCAGCAGGGGAAGGGGTAGAACTGAAGCTTTCTTT. Translation gives CASRGRGRTEAFF.

The sample holds one count of this clonotype. Germline and junction disagree at one end, which may indicate a read error. The chain employs TRBV11-2 and TRBJ1-2; D not resolved. The CDR3 has 13 amino acids. Germline-derived CDR1 and CDR2 are SGHAT and FQNNGV. The CDR3 loop is CASSTPDLYGYTF. The CDR3 coding sequence is TGCGCCAGCAGCACACCCGATTTATATGGCTACACCTTC.

The chain carries TRBV10-3 and TRBJ1-1; weak D call: TRBD1 (5 bases). Germline V gene lookup returns CDR1 ENHRY and CDR2 SYGVKD. With 7 bases removed from V and 1 base from J, the gap between germline ends came to 10 bases. The CDR3 has 13 residues. The CDR3 sequence: CAITRQGNTEAFF. The CDR3 nucleotides are TGTGCCATCACAAGGCAGGGGAACACTGAAGCTTTCTTT.

The rearrangement joins TRBV5-4 to TRBJ2-7; 11 nucleotides agree with TRBD2. J lost 4 bases, V lost 0 bases, and 6 bases had no gene match. Germline V lookup: CDR1 SGHNT, CDR2 YYREEE (reference sequence). This CDR3 comprises 16 residues. The CDR3 DNA follows: TGTGCCAGCAGCTTGGTACTAGCGGGAGAATATTACGAGCAGTACTTC. Translating it yields CASSLVLAGEYYEQYF. The full variable domain, rest sourced from reference TRBV5-4 and TRBJ2-7, is ETGVTQSPTHLIKTRGQQVTLRCSSQSGHNTVSWYQQALGQGPQFIFQYYREEENGRGNFPPRFSGLQFPNYSSELNVNALELDDSALYLCASSLVLAGEYYEQYFGPGTRLTVT.

On this clonotype: A read error may produce the germline difference seen at one junction end. The chain recombines TRBV7-2 with TRBJ2-7; D tentatively reads TRBD1 or TRBD2 (5 bases each). The CDR3 spans 15 residues. Germline-derived CDR1 and CDR2 are SGHTA and FQGNSA. The CDR3 loop reads CASSQVDEGNYEQYF. CDR3 nucleotides: TGCGCCAGCAGCCAAGTGGACGAGGGGAACTACGAGCAGTACTTC.

This clonotype was seen ten or more times. The J gene is TRBJ2-7, the V gene TRBV7-8; no definite D call. The V gene's germline CDR1 is SGHVS and CDR2 FQNEAQ. The CDR3 consists of 14 residues. Trimming removed 4 bases at V and 6 bases at J, with 16 bases between. The CDR3 DNA is TGTGCCAGCAGCTCCCCGGGTCGCCGAGTCGAGCAGTACTTC. Its protein product is CASSSPGRRVEQYF. Based on the CDR3 plus reference TRBV7-8 and TRBJ2-7, the full variable domain is GAGVSQSPRYKVAKRGQDVALRCDPISGHVSLFWYQQALGQGPEFLTYFQNEAQLDKSGLPSDRFFAERPEGSVSTLKIQRTQQEDSAVYLCASSSPGRRVEQYFGPGTRLTVT.

This chain links TRBV15 with TRBJ1-2, with 8 positions matching TRBD1. CDR1 and CDR2 (germline): LNHNV, YYDKDF (reference sequence). The CDR3 sequence is 16 residues long. V gave up 0 bases and J gave up 4 bases; unmatched junction bases: 7. CDR3 sequence reads: CATSRDLTGQGYGYTF. The CDR3 DNA sequence: TGTGCCACCAGCAGAGATTTAACTGGACAGGGCTATGGCTACACCTTC.

This clonotype was detected many times. V is TRBV6-5 and J is TRBJ2-2; TRBD1 agrees at 9 bases. The V and J ends lost 6 bases and 13 bases, in that order; junction bases with no gene match: 9. CDR1 is MNHEY, CDR2 SVGAGI, per germline. There are 13 residues in the CDR3. The DNA for the CDR3 is TGTGCCAGCAGGGTACAGGGGGCGAAGGTGCTGTTTTTT. It is translated as CASRVQGAKVLFF.

This clonotype was recorded at least ten times. The chain links TRBV20-1 to TRBJ1-5, with 10 positions matching TRBD1. With 8 bases clipped from V and 7 bases from J, the junction kept 11 bases outside the gene matches. Germline CDR1 DFQATT, CDR2 SNEGSKA (reference sequence). The CDR3 consists of 14 residues. This chain's CDR3 is CSTGRGQGKQPQHF. The DNA of the CDR3 is TGCAGTACGGGGAGGGGACAGGGGAAACAGCCCCAGCATTTT.

This clonotype was counted only a few times. The chain links TRBV12-3 or TRBV12-4 to TRBJ2-2, with D unclear. V lost 1 base and J lost 4, with 7 bases in between. The CDR3 totals 14 residues. Written as DNA, the CDR3 is TGTGCCAGCAGTTTAGACGGAGCCACCGGGGAGCTGTTTTTT. Translating it yields CASSLDGATGELFF.

The chain couples TRBV9 to TRBJ1-6; 9 bases agree with TRBD1. Germline CDR1 is SGDLS and CDR2 is YYNGEE. The CDR3 contains 16 residues. Trimming took 3 bases from V and 9 from J; bases not matched to a gene: 10. CDR3 coding DNA: TGTGCCAGCAGCGGACCGGGACAGGGCATACGTTCACCCCTCCACTTT. Amino acid sequence: CASSGPGQGIRSPLHF.

The chain employs TRBV5-1 and TRBJ1-1; D is possibly TRBD1 (6 bases). The CDR3 spans 14 residues. Germline CDR1 SGHRS, CDR2 YFSETQ. The V end lost 4 bases, the J end lost 1 base, and 11 bases lay between the germline ends. The CDR3 region is CASSRQEGNTEAFF. In DNA, the CDR3 is TGCGCCAGCAGCCGACAGGAGGGGAACACTGAAGCTTTCTTT.

This clonotype was detected once. The chain links TRBV7-3 to TRBJ1-2; D ambiguous. Deletions cut 1 base from V and 4 bases from J, with 16 bases between. The CDR3 extends over 16 amino acids. Germline V gives CDR1 SGHTA, CDR2 FQGTGA. The CDR3 here is CASSLSHTGERYGYTF. CDR3 DNA: TGTGCCAGCAGCTTAAGTCACACCGGGGAGCGCTATGGCTACACCTTC.

V usage is TRBV7-2 and J usage is TRBJ2-5; 9 nucleotides align to TRBD2. Trimming cost V 6 bases and J 5 bases; bases outside gene matches: 10. CDR1 SGHTA and CDR2 FQGNSA come from the germline V gene. CDR3 length: 15 amino acids. The CDR3 loop is CASRLPSGEFETQYF. In DNA, the CDR3 is TGTGCCAGCAGACTACCTAGCGGGGAGTTTGAGACCCAGTACTTC.

This clonotype has ten or more counts. The V gene is TRBV7-9, the J gene TRBJ1-1; D is unresolved. The germline CDR1 and CDR2 sequences are SEHNR and FQNEAQ (reference sequence). This CDR3 is built from 12 residues. Trimming removed 4 bases from V and 8 bases from J, with 11 bases in between. CDR3 sequence (DNA): TGTGCCAGCAGCTCGCGTACCCCCGAAGCTTTCTTT. It codes for CASSSRTPEAFF.

The chain links TRBV5-1 to TRBJ1-2, with TRBD1 as a possible D gene (5 bases). V lost 3 bases and J lost 4, with 13 bases in between. The CDR3 is made up of 14 amino acids. Germline CDR1 reads SGHRS; CDR2 reads YFSETQ. The CDR3 DNA is TGCGCCAGCAGCTCCGACAGCATTTTCTATGGCTACACCTTC. Protein: CASSSDSIFYGYTF.

A remark on this clonotype: A read error may produce the germline difference seen at one junction end. The chain links TRBV7-9 to TRBJ2-5; D possibly matches TRBD1 or TRBD2 (5 bases each). This CDR3 comprises 16 residues. Germline CDR1 SEHNR, CDR2 FQNEAQ (reference sequence). This CDR3 reads CASSPGLGGNQGTQYF. In DNA form, the CDR3 reads TGTGCCAGCAGCCCGGGTCTCGGCGGTAACCAAGGGACCCAATACTTC.

The V and J genes are TRBV7-6 and TRBJ2-6; 9 bases are a match to TRBD2. Germline V gene sequence: CDR1 SGHVS, CDR2 FNYEAQ. Trimming took 5 bases from V and 0 from J; bases not matched to a gene: 8. This CDR3 contains 18 residues. Written as DNA, the CDR3 is TGTGCCAGCAGCACCGGGACTAGCTCCATCTCTGGGGCCAACGTCCTGACTTTC. Protein: CASSTGTSSISGANVLTF.

The chain couples TRBV18 to TRBJ1-1, with D tentatively TRBD1 (5 bases). CDR1 is KGHSH, CDR2 LQKENI, per germline. Between the trimmed V and J ends, which lost 0 bases and 4 bases, there was a span of 9 bases. CDR3 length: 14 amino acids. The CDR3 DNA follows: TGTGCCAGCTCACCACCTCTGAGGGGCACTGAAGCTTTCTTT. This sequence encodes CASSPPLRGTEAFF.

The table lists this clonotype with many counts. The chain links TRBV5-6 to TRBJ2-7, with a tentative D call TRBD2 (5 bases). The germline V and J ends were trimmed by 4 bases and 3 bases, with 14 bases remaining between them. Germline V gene data show CDR1 as SGHDT and CDR2 as YYEEEE. The CDR3 is made up of 14 amino acids. The CDR3 spells CASSPRVVGYEQYF. CDR3 sequence (DNA): TGTGCCAGCAGCCCGAGGGTCGTGGGCTACGAGCAGTACTTC.